The 6 T cell receptor beta chains below come from one sample, sequenced in a study of identical twins. Each CDR3 protein gets one entry after TCRdb re-called the 5' RACE reads with MiXCR. The table lists about 920,000 distinct CDR3 sequences, roughly an eighth of them singletons. These data were also reused for a study on yellow fever vaccine responses in identical twins.

Source material: PBMCs. The receptor set was obtained from a woman between 18 and 30 years old in good health.

The genes are TRBV12-3 or TRBV12-4 and TRBJ2-3, with D maybe TRBD1 (7 bases). The CDR3 has 16 amino acids. Trimming stripped 8 bases from V and 0 bases from J, with 18 bases between. CDR3 protein: CASSLRGAPSTDTQYF. The CDR3 region has the DNA TGTGCCAGCTCCCTCAGGGGGGCCCCTAGCACAGATACGCAGTATTTT.

This clonotype was observed many times. The chain links TRBV6-2 or TRBV6-3 to TRBJ2-5; TRBD1 is a possible D gene (5 bases). Germline V lookup: CDR1 MNHEY, CDR2 SVGEGT. V lost 4 bases to trimming and J lost 7 bases, with 16 bases between them. The CDR3 totals 14 residues. CDR3 loop: CASSSSDTVGTQYF. The CDR3 DNA follows: TGTGCCAGCAGTTCCTCGGACACGGTAGGGACCCAGTACTTC.

This clonotype was counted a few times. This sequence joins TRBV5-1 and TRBJ2-3, with 12 bases matching TRBD2. This CDR3 is built from 18 residues. With 4 bases clipped from V and 2 bases from J, the junction kept 11 bases outside the gene matches. Germline values: CDR1 SGHRS, CDR2 YFSETQ. CDR3: CASSPRFRTSGNTDTQYF. The CDR3 nucleotides read TGCGCCAGCAGCCCCAGATTTAGGACTAGCGGGAACACAGATACGCAGTATTTT. Together with reference TRBV5-1 and TRBJ2-3, the CDR3 gives the full variable domain: KAGVTQTPRYLIKTRGQQVTLSCSPISGHRSVSWYQQTPGQGLQFLFEYFSETQRNKGNFPGRFSGRQFSNSRSEMNVSTLELGDSALYLCASSPRFRTSGNTDTQYFGPGTRLTVL.

This clonotype was seen only a few times. The gene calls are TRBV27 and TRBJ2-7; maybe TRBD1 (7 bases). The ends were cut back, 2 bases at V and 3 bases at J, with 29 bases in the middle. Germline lookup yields CDR1 MNHEY and CDR2 SMNVEV (reference sequence). The CDR3 contains 20 residues. For the CDR3, the DNA is TGTGCCAGCAGTTTAAGGCCAGGGGGGCGATTCTTGTCCCCCGACTACGAGCAGTACTTC. Translated: CASSLRPGGRFLSPDYEQYF.

The table lists this clonotype with many counts. This rearrangement joins TRBV27 to TRBJ2-5, with TRBD2 matching over 13 bases. This CDR3 region has 15 residues. Germline V gene lookup returns CDR1 MNHEY and CDR2 SMNVEV (reference sequence). J lost 13 bases, V lost 6 bases, and 14 bases had no gene match. Written as DNA, the CDR3 is TGTGCCAGCAGATCAACCCCCGGGACTAGCGGGGCCGGGTACTTC. This gives the protein CASRSTPGTSGAGYF.

This clonotype occurred many times. The chain combines TRBV7-3 with TRBJ2-1; 9 bases align to TRBD2. The V segment lost 5 bases and the J segment 6 bases; nucleotides outside the gene matches: 8. The CDR3 is 15 amino acids. Germline loops: CDR1 SGHTA, CDR2 FQGTGA. CDR3 in DNA: TGTGCCAGCAGCCTCATTGGCGGGAGGGGCAATGAGCAGTTCTTC. Amino acid sequence: CASSLIGGRGNEQFF. The entire variable domain, with the rest obtained from reference TRBV7-3 and TRBJ2-1, is as follows: GAGVSQTPSNKVTEKGKYVELRCDPISGHTALYWYRQSLGQGPEFLIYFQGTGAADDSGLPNDRFFAVRPEGSVSTLKIQRTERGDSAVYLCASSLIGGRGNEQFFGPGTRLTVL.